This TCR beta chain derives from a study of regulatory T cells in long-lasting Graves disease. The time point is: newly diagnosed GD, antithyroid drugs for less than 3 months. With RNA extracted from PBMCs as input, the TCR library was made. Patients of an endocrinology department in Xi'an, China, were included. In its sample, this clonotype was seen many times. Its cognate antigen is unknown. The CDR3 is 13 amino acids. V was clipped by 3 bases and J by 1 base, with 7 bases between them. Germline V gives CDR1 MNHEY, CDR2 SMNVEV (reference sequence). Findings and caveats of the study: TRBV28, TRBJ1-2 and TRBJ2-5 were segments that persistent disease favored.

CDR3 regions were amplified by Arm-PCR using iRepertoire HTBI primers to build TCR beta libraries. TCRdb re-analysed the multiplex PCR reads in MiXCR, keeping a single row per CDR3 protein. This sample has more than 350,000 distinct CDR3 sequences, with around 14% found just once. These sequences were also reported in another study, on T cells in Graves' hyperthyroidism and ophthalmopathy. That paper adds: Using 13 V-J features, a model discriminated ophthalmopathy from stable hyperthyroidism.

Material: peripheral blood mononuclear cells (PBMCs), obtained at new diagnosis, from a patient treated with antithyroid drugs. The sequence came from a young woman with Graves disease. The V and J genes are TRBV27 and TRBJ2-7; D possibly corresponds to TRBD1 (5 bases). The CDR3 loop reads CASSFPGSYEQYF. CDR3 sequence (DNA): TGTGCCAGCAGTTTCCCAGGGTCCTACGAGCAGTACTTC.